The 27 T cell receptor beta chains below all came from one sample that was sequenced in a study of CD8 T cells in Susac syndrome (dated by TCRdb to between 2018 and 2020). Libraries were made using the immunoSEQ multiplex PCR assay. RNA was extracted using the RNeasy kit, and about 0.5 to 1 ug of the RNA was reverse transcribed with random hexamers. Using fastp at Q25 and MiXCR, TCRdb reprocessed the public reads and kept productive beta chains. Each CDR3 protein gets just one entry, which takes the most common genes and DNA from the rows behind it. The sample includes about 200,000 distinct CDR3 sequences, with 90% to 95% observed a single time. 0.085% to 0.09% of the sample is in the top ten clones. Sequencing was done on a sample of CD4+ T cells from PBMCs. These TCRs come from a human donor with Susac syndrome.

This chain uses TRBV7-9 with TRBJ1-5; a possible D gene is TRBD1 (6 bases). Germline CDR1 reads SEHNR; CDR2 reads FQNEAQ (reference sequence). V lost 3 bases and J lost 4, with 7 bases in between. The CDR3 spans 13 residues. CDR3 sequence: CASSFDRNQPQHF. DNA for the CDR3: TGTGCCAGCAGCTTTGACAGGAATCAGCCCCAGCATTTT.

The J gene is TRBJ2-1, the V gene TRBV5-1, with D perhaps TRBD1 or TRBD2 (5 bases each). This CDR3 region has 16 residues. CDR1 is SGHRS, CDR2 YFSETQ, per germline. The V and J ends lost 4 bases and 0 bases respectively, with 14 bases between them. The CDR3 DNA reads TGCGCCAGCAGCAGCACCGGGACCCGCTCCTACAATGAGCAGTTCTTC. Protein product: CASSSTGTRSYNEQFF.

The V and J genes are TRBV7-9 and TRBJ2-7; tentatively, D is TRBD2 (6 bases). Trimming shortened V by 2 bases and J by 3 bases, and 14 bases separated the two germline ends. CDR1 is SEHNR and CDR2 is FQNEAQ in the germline V gene (reference sequence). This CDR3 is built from 15 residues. CDR3 nucleotide sequence: TGTGCCAGCAGCTTACTAACCGGGACTCACTACGAGCAGTACTTC. Protein sequence: CASSLLTGTHYEQYF.

The chain is built from TRBV19 and TRBJ2-6; D unclear. Germline-derived CDR1 and CDR2 are LNHDA and SQIVND (reference sequence). This CDR3 comprises 15 residues. V shed 8 bases and J shed 0 bases, with 11 bases lying between them. CDR3 sequence: CASSDDRSGANVLTF. For the CDR3, the DNA is TGTGCCAGTTCAGACGACCGCTCTGGGGCCAACGTCCTGACTTTC.

The chain has TRBV7-9 and TRBJ2-4; the D is unclear. The CDR3 length is 14 residues. Trimming took 1 base from V and 3 from J, leaving 7 bases between them. Germline values: CDR1 SEHNR, CDR2 FQNEAQ (reference sequence). The CDR3 DNA sequence: TGTGCCAGCAGCTTAGGCGGTTACAAAAACATTCAGTACTTC. This encodes CASSLGGYKNIQYF.

J is TRBJ1-2 and V is TRBV4-1, with D perhaps TRBD1 (5 bases). Trimming took 2 bases from V and 8 from J, leaving 21 bases between them. CDR1 and CDR2 (germline): MGHRA, YSYEKL. CDR3 size: 16 residues. The CDR3 DNA is TGCGCCAGCAGCCAAAACCAGGGTCCTAAACACCCCGGCTACACCTTC. As protein: CASSQNQGPKHPGYTF.

The rearrangement links TRBV25-1 to TRBJ1-1; no definite D call. CDR3 size: 13 residues. V lost 6 bases and J lost 3, with 11 bases in between. Per the germline V gene, CDR1 is MGHDK and CDR2 is SYGVNS. The CDR3 nucleotides read TGTGCCAGCAGACAATACACTCACACTGAAGCTTTCTTT. It translates to CASRQYTHTEAFF.

CDR3: CASSVGAVGNWYEQYF. For the CDR3, the DNA is TGTGCCAGCAGCGTAGGGGCTGTGGGGAATTGGTACGAGCAGTACTTC. V is TRBV9 and J is TRBJ2-7; no reliable D call. CDR1 is SGDLS and CDR2 is YYNGEE in the germline V gene. There are 16 residues in the CDR3. Trimming removed 0 bases from V and 4 bases from J, with 17 bases in between. Full variable domain (missing parts from reference TRBV9 and TRBJ2-7): DSGVTQTPKHLITATGQRVTLRCSPRSGDLSVYWYQQSLDQGLQFLIQYYNGEERAKGNILERFSAQQFPDLHSELNLSSLELGDSALYFCASSVGAVGNWYEQYFGPGTRLTVT.

Regarding this clonotype: An end of the junction does not agree with germline; a read error may underlie this. This chain links TRBV7-3 with TRBJ1-1; 10 bases fit TRBD1. Germline-derived CDR1 and CDR2 are SGHTA and FQGTGA. There are 15 residues in the CDR3. CDR3 in amino acids: CASSLTGQGDTEAFF. DNA of the CDR3: TGTGCCAGCAGCCTAACAGGACAGGGGGACACTGAAGCTTTCTTT.

V usage is TRBV6-5 and J usage is TRBJ1-3; no definite D call. There are 14 residues in the CDR3. Germline CDR1 reads MNHEY; CDR2 reads SVGAGI. Trimming took 5 bases from V and 2 from J, leaving 10 bases between them. CDR3 nucleotides: TGTGCCAGCAGTCTGGATCAGGCTGGAAACACCATATATTTT. Protein product: CASSLDQAGNTIYF.

This sequence joins TRBV7-3 and TRBJ2-1; 10 positions match TRBD2. The germline CDR1 and CDR2 sequences are SGHTA and FQGTGA. The CDR3 covers 16 residues. The trim removed 5 bases at V and 0 bases at J, leaving 4 bases unmatched. In nucleotides, the CDR3 is TGTGCCAGCAGCACGGGACTAGCGAGCTCCTACAATGAGCAGTTCTTC. Translating it yields CASSTGLASSYNEQFF.

This chain connects TRBV5-5 to TRBJ1-4; D gene ambiguous. Germline lookup yields CDR1 SGHKS and CDR2 YYEKEE (reference sequence). The CDR3 consists of 14 residues. Trimming removed 4 bases at V and 0 bases at J, with 7 bases between. The CDR3: CASSGRATNEKLFF. CDR3 sequence (DNA): TGTGCCAGCAGCGGCCGTGCAACTAATGAAAAACTGTTTTTT.

This clonotype was detected once. The V call is TRBV4-1, the J call TRBJ2-3, with unresolved D. Germline loops: CDR1 MGHRA, CDR2 YSYEKL. V was shortened by 0 bases and J by 6 bases, with 13 bases between the two germline ends. This CDR3 is 15 amino acids long. Here the CDR3 DNA reads TGCGCCAGCAGCCAAGATCTGCACCTTGGGGATACGCAGTATTTT. This codes for CASSQDLHLGDTQYF.

This sequence joins TRBV2 and TRBJ2-2; D possibly corresponds to TRBD1 (5 bases). Per germline, CDR1 SNHLY and CDR2 FYNNEI. This CDR3 contains 12 residues. Trimming stripped 7 bases from V and 7 bases from J, with 10 bases between. CDR3 in DNA: TGTGCCAGCACCAGGGAAGGCGGGGAGCTGTTTTTT. Translating it yields CASTREGGELFF.

V gene TRBV12-3 or TRBV12-4 combines with J gene TRBJ1-5; 9 positions match TRBD1. V shed 6 bases, J shed 5 bases, and the junction held 5 bases outside the gene matches. This CDR3 spans 14 amino acids. CDR3 coding DNA: TGTGCCAGCAGAATAGGGACAGGGCATCAGCCCCAGCATTTT. This encodes CASRIGTGHQPQHF.

The genes are TRBV20-1 and TRBJ2-2; 9 nucleotides match TRBD1. The V and J ends lost 6 bases and 3 bases, in that order; junction bases with no gene match: 5. The germline CDR1 and CDR2 sequences are DFQATT and SNEGSKA (reference sequence). The length of the CDR3 is 14 residues. The CDR3 reads CSAPGTGHTGELFF. CDR3 bases: TGCAGTGCGCCCGGGACAGGGCACACCGGGGAGCTGTTTTTT.

This chain joins TRBV5-6 and TRBJ2-5; TRBD2 agrees at 9 bases. Germline-derived CDR1 and CDR2 are SGHDT and YYEEEE. The V segment lost 4 bases and the J segment 3 bases; nucleotides outside the gene matches: 1. The CDR3 is 13 residues long. DNA of the CDR3: TGTGCCAGCAGCCCTAGCGGGGAAGAGACCCAGTACTTC. Residues: CASSPSGEETQYF. Supplemented by reference TRBV5-6 and TRBJ2-5, the full variable domain reads DAGVTQSPTHLIKTRGQQVTLRCSPKSGHDTVSWYQQALGQGPQFIFQYYEEEERQRGNFPDRFSGHQFPNYSSELNVNALLLGDSALYLCASSPSGEETQYFGPGTRLLVL.

The chain uses TRBV6-1 and TRBJ1-5; no reliable D call. This CDR3 contains 14 residues. CDR1 MNHNS and CDR2 SASEGT come from the germline V gene. V was pared by 4 bases and J by 1 base, with 8 bases between. The CDR3 spells CASSAQSSNQPQHF. In DNA form, the CDR3 reads TGTGCCAGCAGTGCTCAGTCAAGCAATCAGCCCCAGCATTTT.

This chain joins TRBV2 and TRBJ1-6, with no clear D. CDR1 and CDR2 (germline): SNHLY, FYNNEI. With 2 bases removed from V and 7 bases from J, the gap between germline ends came to 6 bases. CDR3 size: 13 residues. The CDR3 nucleotides read TGTGCCAGCAGTGAAAGTCGGAATTCACCCCTCCACTTT. Its translation: CASSESRNSPLHF.

This sequence joins TRBV28 and TRBJ1-5, with D possibly TRBD1 on 6 matching bases. The V gene's germline CDR1 is MDHEN and CDR2 SYDVKM. With 6 bases removed from V and 2 bases from J, the gap between germline ends came to 20 bases. This CDR3 spans 17 amino acids. CDR3 sequence (DNA): TGTGCCAGCAGGACTGGGCAGGGGAGGACCGGCAATCAGCCCCAGCATTTT. Its translation: CASRTGQGRTGNQPQHF.

The rearrangement links TRBV28 to TRBJ1-1; 8 positions agree with TRBD1. Per the germline V gene, CDR1 is MDHEN and CDR2 is SYDVKM. Losses at the gene ends were 5 bases for V and 4 bases for J; bases not matched to a gene: 6. This CDR3 is built from 14 residues. CDR3 loop: CASSRRGLATEAFF. The CDR3 bases are TGTGCCAGCAGTCGCAGGGGGCTTGCCACTGAAGCTTTCTTT. Looking up the rest from reference TRBV28 and TRBJ1-1 gives the full variable domain: DVKVTQSSRYLVKRTGEKVFLECVQDMDHENMFWYRQDPGLGLRLIYFSYDVKMKEKGDIPEGYSVSREKKERFSLILESASTNQTSMYLCASSRRGLATEAFFGQGTRLTVV.

This clonotype was observed a single time. This sequence joins TRBV15 and TRBJ1-1; a possible D gene is TRBD1 (5 bases). In germline, CDR1 is LNHNV, CDR2 YYDKDF (reference sequence). Trimming took off 2 bases at V and 5 bases at J, with 18 bases between the two ends. This CDR3 has 16 amino acids. For the CDR3, the DNA is TGTGCCACCAGCAGATACCCGGACACCCGGAGGACTGAAGCTTTCTTT. Protein: CATSRYPDTRRTEAFF. The variable domain in full, with the rest retrieved from reference TRBV15 and TRBJ1-1, is DAMVIQNPRYQVTQFGKPVTLSCSQTLNHNVMYWYQQKSSQAPKLLFHYYDKDFNNEADTPDNFQSRRPNTSFCFLDIRSPGLGDTAMYLCATSRYPDTRRTEAFFGQGTRLTVV.

The chain links TRBV12-3 or TRBV12-4 to TRBJ2-3, with a tentative D call TRBD1 (6 bases). The CDR3 has 14 amino acids. The germline V and J ends were trimmed by 5 bases and 7 bases, with 16 bases remaining between them. CDR3 sequence: CASSTGHESNTQYF. CDR3 in DNA: TGTGCCAGCAGTACGGGACACGAGTCGAATACGCAGTATTTT.

This sequence joins TRBV19 and TRBJ2-5, with D possibly matching TRBD2 (7 bases). The length of the CDR3 is 16 residues. V gave up 2 bases and J gave up 2 bases, with 15 bases separating them. Germline V CDR1 and CDR2: LNHDA, SQIVND (reference sequence). The DNA for the CDR3 is TGTGCCAGTAGTATAAATGTGGGGGGGCCGCAAGAGACCCAGTACTTC. Translated: CASSINVGGPQETQYF.

The gene calls are TRBV27 and TRBJ2-7; 10 positions agree with TRBD2. The CDR3 loop spans 15 amino acids. Germline lookup yields CDR1 MNHEY and CDR2 SMNVEV (reference sequence). V gave up 6 bases and J gave up 4 bases; unmatched junction bases: 9. CDR3 protein: CASRSISSGRYEQYF. CDR3 in DNA: TGTGCCAGCAGATCCATTTCTAGCGGGAGATACGAGCAGTACTTC.

The J gene is TRBJ1-1, the V gene TRBV10-3; no clear D. The V gene's germline CDR1 is ENHRY and CDR2 SYGVKD. The CDR3 is 12 amino acids. Trimming cost V 4 bases and J 4 bases, with 7 bases left between them. CDR3: CAISALGTEAFF. CDR3 DNA: TGTGCCATCAGTGCTTTGGGCACTGAAGCTTTCTTT.

V and J are TRBV5-1 and TRBJ1-2; 10 nucleotides line up with TRBD1. The CDR3 length is 14 residues. Trimming removed 2 bases from V and 7 bases from J; junction bases left unmatched: 5. The germline CDR1 and CDR2 sequences are SGHRS and YFSETQ. This CDR3 reads CASSFGTGAGGYTF. CDR3 in DNA: TGCGCCAGCAGCTTCGGGACAGGGGCAGGTGGCTACACCTTC.